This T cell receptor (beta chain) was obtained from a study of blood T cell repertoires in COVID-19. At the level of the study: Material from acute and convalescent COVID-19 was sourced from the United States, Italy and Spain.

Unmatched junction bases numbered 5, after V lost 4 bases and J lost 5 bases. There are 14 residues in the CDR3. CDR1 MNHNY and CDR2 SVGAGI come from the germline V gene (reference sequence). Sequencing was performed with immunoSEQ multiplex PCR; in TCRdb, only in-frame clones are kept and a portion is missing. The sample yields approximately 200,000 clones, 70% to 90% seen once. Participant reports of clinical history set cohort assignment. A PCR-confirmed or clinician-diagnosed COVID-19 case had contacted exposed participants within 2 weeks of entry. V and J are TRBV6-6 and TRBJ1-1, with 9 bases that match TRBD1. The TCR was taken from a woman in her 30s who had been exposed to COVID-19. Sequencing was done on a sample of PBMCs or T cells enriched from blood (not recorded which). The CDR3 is CASSSTGGETEAFF. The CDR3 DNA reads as TGTGCCAGCAGTTCGACAGGGGGAGAGACTGAAGCTTTCTTT.